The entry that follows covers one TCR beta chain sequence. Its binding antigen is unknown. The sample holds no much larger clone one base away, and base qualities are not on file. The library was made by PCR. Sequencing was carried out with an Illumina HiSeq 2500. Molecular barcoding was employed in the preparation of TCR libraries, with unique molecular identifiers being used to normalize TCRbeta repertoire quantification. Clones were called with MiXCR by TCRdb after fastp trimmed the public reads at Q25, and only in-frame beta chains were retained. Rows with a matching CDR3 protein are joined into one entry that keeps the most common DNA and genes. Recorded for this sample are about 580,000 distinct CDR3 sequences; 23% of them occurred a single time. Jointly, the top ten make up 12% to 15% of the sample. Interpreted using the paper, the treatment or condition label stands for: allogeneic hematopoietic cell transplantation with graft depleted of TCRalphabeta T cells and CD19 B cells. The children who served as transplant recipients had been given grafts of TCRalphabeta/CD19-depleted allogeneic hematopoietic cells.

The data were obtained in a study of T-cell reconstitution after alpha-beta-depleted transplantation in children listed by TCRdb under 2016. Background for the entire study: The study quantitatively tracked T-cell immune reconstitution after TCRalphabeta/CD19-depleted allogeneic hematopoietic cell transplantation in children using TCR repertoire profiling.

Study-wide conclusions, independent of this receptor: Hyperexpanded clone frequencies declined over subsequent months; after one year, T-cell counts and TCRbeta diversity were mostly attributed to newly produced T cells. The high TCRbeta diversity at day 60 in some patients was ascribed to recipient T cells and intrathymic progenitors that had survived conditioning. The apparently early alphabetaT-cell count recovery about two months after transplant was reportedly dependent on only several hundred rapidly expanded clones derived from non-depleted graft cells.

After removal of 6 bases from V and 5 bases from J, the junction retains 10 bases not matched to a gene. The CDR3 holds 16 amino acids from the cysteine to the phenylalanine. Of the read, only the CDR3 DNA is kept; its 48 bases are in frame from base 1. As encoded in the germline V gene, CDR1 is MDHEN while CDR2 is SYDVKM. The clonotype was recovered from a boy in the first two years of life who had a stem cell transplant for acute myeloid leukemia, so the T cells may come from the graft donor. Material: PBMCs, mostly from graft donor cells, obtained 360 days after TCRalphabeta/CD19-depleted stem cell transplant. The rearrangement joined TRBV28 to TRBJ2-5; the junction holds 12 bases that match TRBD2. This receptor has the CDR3 CASSPRLAGARETQYF. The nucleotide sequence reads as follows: TGTGCCAGCAGCCCTCGACTAGCGGGGGCGCGGGAGACCCAGTACTTC.